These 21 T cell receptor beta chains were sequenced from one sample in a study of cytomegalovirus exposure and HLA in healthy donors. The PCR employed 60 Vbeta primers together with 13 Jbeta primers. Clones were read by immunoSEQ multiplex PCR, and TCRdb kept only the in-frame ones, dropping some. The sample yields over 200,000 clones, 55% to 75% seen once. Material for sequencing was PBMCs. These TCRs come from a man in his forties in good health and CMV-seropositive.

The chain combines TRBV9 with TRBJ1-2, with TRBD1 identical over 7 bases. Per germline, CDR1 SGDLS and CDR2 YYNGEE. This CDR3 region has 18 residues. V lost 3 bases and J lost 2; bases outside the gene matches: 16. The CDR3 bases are TGTGCCAGCAGCGCATCCCGGGACAGATCCCTAGTCAACTATGGCTACACCTTC. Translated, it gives CASSASRDRSLVNYGYTF.

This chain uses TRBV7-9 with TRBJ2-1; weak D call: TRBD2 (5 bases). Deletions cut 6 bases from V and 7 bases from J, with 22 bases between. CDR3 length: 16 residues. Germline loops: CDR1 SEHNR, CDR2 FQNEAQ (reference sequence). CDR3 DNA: TGTGCCAGCAGTAACCTACGGGGTTGGCCGGTGAATGAGCAGTTCTTC. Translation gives CASSNLRGWPVNEQFF.

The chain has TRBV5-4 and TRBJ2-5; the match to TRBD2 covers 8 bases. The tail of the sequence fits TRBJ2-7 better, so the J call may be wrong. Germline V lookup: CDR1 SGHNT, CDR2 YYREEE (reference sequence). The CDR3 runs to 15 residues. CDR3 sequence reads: CASSFYGGARNEQYF. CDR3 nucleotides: TGTGCCAGCAGCTTCTACGGGGGGGCAAGGAACGAGCAGTACTTC.

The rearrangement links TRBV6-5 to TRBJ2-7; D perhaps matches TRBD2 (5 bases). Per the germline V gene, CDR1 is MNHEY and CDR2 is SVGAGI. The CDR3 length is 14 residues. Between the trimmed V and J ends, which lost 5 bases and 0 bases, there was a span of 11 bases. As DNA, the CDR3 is TGTGCCAGCAGTCCCGATGGGAGCTCCTACGAGCAGTACTTC. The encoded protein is CASSPDGSSYEQYF.

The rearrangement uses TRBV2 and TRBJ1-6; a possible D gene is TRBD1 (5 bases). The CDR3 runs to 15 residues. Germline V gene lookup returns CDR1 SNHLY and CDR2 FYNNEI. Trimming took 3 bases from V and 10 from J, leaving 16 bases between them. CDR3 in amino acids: CASSDWEGVGSPLHF. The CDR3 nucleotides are TGTGCCAGCAGTGACTGGGAAGGGGTCGGATCACCCCTCCACTTT.

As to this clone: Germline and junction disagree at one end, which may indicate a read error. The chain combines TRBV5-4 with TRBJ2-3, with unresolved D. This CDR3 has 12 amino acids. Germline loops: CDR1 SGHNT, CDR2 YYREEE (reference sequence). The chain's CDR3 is CASSWSTDTQYF. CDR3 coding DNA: TGTGCCAGCAGCTGGAGCACTGATACGCAGTATTTT.

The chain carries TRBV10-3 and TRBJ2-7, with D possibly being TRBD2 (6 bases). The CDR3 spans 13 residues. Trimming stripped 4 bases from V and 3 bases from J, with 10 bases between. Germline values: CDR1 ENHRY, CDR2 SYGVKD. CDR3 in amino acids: CAISGGLIYEQYF. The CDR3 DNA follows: TGTGCCATCAGTGGGGGACTTATCTACGAGCAGTACTTC.

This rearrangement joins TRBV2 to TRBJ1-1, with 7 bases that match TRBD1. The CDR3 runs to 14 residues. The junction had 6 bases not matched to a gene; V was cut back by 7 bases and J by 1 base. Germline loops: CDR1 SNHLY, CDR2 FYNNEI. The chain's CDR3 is CASTDRATNTEAFF. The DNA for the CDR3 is TGTGCCAGCACCGACAGGGCGACGAACACTGAAGCTTTCTTT.

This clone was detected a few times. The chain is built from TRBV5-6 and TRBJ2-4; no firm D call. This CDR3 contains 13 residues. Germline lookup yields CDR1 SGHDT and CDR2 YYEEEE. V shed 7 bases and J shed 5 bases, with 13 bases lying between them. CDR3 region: CASLESRENIQYF. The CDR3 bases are TGTGCCAGCCTCGAGAGTCGGGAAAACATTCAGTACTTC.

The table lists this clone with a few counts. CDR3: CASSLGLGENTEAFF. Here the CDR3 DNA reads TGTGCCAGCAGCTTGGGCCTCGGGGAGAACACTGAAGCTTTCTTT. The genes are TRBV7-9 and TRBJ1-1, with D hard to call. Trimming stripped 3 bases from V and 1 base from J, with 12 bases between. Germline CDR1 reads SEHNR; CDR2 reads FQNEAQ (reference sequence). The CDR3 contains 15 residues.

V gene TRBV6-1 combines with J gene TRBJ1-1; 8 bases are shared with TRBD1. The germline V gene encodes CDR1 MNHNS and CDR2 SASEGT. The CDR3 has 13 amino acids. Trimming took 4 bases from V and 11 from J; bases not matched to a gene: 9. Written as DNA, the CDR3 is TGTGCCAGCAGTGGCGGGTGGACAGGGTGGGCTTTCTTT. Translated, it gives CASSGGWTGWAFF.

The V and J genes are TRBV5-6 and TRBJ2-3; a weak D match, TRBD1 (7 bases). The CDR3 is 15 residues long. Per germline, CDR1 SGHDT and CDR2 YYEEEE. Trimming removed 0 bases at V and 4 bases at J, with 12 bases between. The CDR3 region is CASSLDRGGADTQYF. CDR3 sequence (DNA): TGTGCCAGCAGCTTGGACAGGGGAGGTGCAGATACGCAGTATTTT.

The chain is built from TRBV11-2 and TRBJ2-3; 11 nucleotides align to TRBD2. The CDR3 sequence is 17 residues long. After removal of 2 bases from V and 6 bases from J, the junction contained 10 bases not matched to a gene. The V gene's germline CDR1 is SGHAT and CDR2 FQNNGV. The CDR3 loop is CASSLIGSGGAWDTQYF. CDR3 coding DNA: TGTGCCAGCAGCTTAATTGGTAGCGGGGGGGCCTGGGATACGCAGTATTTT.

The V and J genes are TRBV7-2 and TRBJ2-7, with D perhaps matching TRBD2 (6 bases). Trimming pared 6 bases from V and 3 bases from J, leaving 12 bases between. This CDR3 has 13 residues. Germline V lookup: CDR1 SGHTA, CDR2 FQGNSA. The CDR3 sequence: CASRPTGVYEQYF. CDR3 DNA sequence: TGTGCCAGCAGGCCTACGGGGGTCTACGAGCAGTACTTC.

In DNA, the CDR3 is TGTGCCAGCAGCCCCGACAGGGGGCATGGCTACACCTTC. Translating it yields CASSPDRGHGYTF. This chain links TRBV7-6 with TRBJ1-2, with TRBD1 matching 10 bases. The V and J ends lost 5 bases and 6 bases, in that order; junction bases with no gene match: 3. This CDR3 spans 13 amino acids. Germline lookup yields CDR1 SGHVS and CDR2 FNYEAQ.

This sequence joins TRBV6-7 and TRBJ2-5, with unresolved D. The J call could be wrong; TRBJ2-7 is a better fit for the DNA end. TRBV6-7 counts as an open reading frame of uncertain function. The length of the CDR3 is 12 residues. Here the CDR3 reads CASSYEHYEQYF. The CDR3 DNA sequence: TGTGCCAGCAGTTACGAACACTACGAGCAGTACTTC.

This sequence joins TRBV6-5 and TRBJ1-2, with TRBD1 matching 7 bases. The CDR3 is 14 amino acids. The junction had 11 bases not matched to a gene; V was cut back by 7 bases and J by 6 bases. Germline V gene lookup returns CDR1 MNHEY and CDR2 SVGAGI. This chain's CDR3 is CASTPGQLGNGYTF. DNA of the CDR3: TGTGCCAGCACCCCGGGACAGTTAGGGAATGGCTACACCTTC.

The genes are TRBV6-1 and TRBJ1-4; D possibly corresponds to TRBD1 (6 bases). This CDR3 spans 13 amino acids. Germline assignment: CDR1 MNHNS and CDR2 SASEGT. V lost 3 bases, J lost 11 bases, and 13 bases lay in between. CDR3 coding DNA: TGTGCCAGCAGTGAGCAGGGGTCGGGGAAACTGTTTTTT. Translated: CASSEQGSGKLFF.

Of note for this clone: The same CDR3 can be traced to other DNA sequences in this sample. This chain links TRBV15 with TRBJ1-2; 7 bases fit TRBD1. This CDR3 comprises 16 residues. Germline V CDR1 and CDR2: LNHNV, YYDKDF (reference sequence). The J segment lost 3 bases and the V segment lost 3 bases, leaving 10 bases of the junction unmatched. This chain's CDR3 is CATSRPGQGEDYGYTF. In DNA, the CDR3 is TGTGCCACCAGCAGGCCAGGCCAGGGGGAGGACTATGGCTACACCTTC.

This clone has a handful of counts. The CDR3 is CSVRRSSGNTIYF. Here the CDR3 DNA reads TGCAGCGTCCGTAGGAGCTCTGGAAACACCATATATTTT. This chain joins TRBV29-1 and TRBJ1-3; D is unclear. V was trimmed by 6 bases and J by 0 bases, leaving 9 bases between them. The CDR3 totals 13 residues. CDR1 and CDR2 (germline): SQVTM, ANQGSEA.

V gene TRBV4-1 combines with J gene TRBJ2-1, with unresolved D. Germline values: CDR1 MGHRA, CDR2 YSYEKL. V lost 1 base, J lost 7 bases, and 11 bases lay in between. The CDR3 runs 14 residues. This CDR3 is CASSQGAVGNEQFF. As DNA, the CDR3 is TGCGCCAGCAGCCAAGGGGCAGTAGGAAATGAGCAGTTCTTC.